The 15 T cell receptor beta chains presented below share a single source sample, sequenced in a study of tumor and adjacent non-tumor tissue in lung cancer. Three rounds of nested PCR, following a modified ARM-PCR protocol, produced the TCRbeta library. TCRdb processed the multiplex PCR reads anew with MiXCR; each CDR3 protein has one entry. The sample includes 40,000 to 55,000 distinct CDR3 sequences, about 80% seen only once; the top ten take roughly 25%. No cell sorting was done before RNA was extracted from the tissue. The normal lung tissue was taken more than 3 cm from the tumor edge. Sample: distant non-tumor lung tissue. Every receptor here comes from a woman aged 60 to 75 with non-small cell lung cancer.

V is TRBV29-1 and J is TRBJ1-2; 8 nucleotides align to TRBD1. Germline-derived CDR1 and CDR2 are SQVTM and ANQGSEA. Trimming at V came to 6 bases and at J to 8 bases, leaving 14 bases not matched to a gene. This CDR3 contains 14 residues. The CDR3 bases are TGCAGCGTGGCAGACAGGGGTAGACTATACGGCTACACCTTC. Protein: CSVADRGRLYGYTF.

As to this clonotype: A read error is possible here, since a much larger clone lies one base away. The chain joins TRBV24-1 to TRBJ1-5; D gene unclear. CDR3 size: 13 residues. Per germline, CDR1 KGHDR and CDR2 SFDVKD. Trimming removed 7 bases from V and 6 bases from J, with 12 bases in between. Written as DNA, the CDR3 is TGTGCCACCAGACCGGGATCCAGTCAGCCCCAGCATTTT. Protein sequence: CATRPGSSQPQHF.

A word on this clonotype: The conserved phenylalanine or tryptophan is not found at the CDR3 terminus, so this likely reflects a read error. The rearrangement links TRBV12-3 or TRBV12-4 to TRBJ2-7, with a tentative D call TRBD2 (7 bases). This CDR3 has 15 amino acids. CDR3 sequence (DNA): TGTGCCAGCAGTTTTTACGGGGGGCAATCCTACCAGCAGTACCTC. This translates into CASSFYGGQSYQQYL.

This clonotype was seen a single time. The chain links TRBV6-2 or TRBV6-3 to TRBJ2-1; D remains unclear. CDR1 MNHEY and CDR2 SVGEGT come from the germline V gene. There are 14 residues in the CDR3. Between the trimmed V and J ends, which lost 9 bases and 1 base, there was a span of 13 bases. The CDR3 reads CASSLAVSYNEQFF. The CDR3, as DNA: TGTGCCAGTAGTCTCGCGGTTTCCTACAATGAGCAGTTCTTC.

The rearrangement joins TRBV6-5 to TRBJ1-1; tentatively, D is TRBD1 (5 bases). The CDR3 runs 11 residues. CDR1 and CDR2 (germline): MNHEY, SVGAGI. V lost 10 bases and J lost 8, with 14 bases in between. The CDR3 loop is CATTSRTEAFF. CDR3 nucleotide sequence: TGTGCCACCACTTCACGGACAGAAGCTTTCTTT.

This clonotype occurred many times. This chain connects TRBV5-1 to TRBJ2-3; 8 bases line up with TRBD2. CDR1 is SGHRS, CDR2 YFSETQ, per germline. The CDR3 has 15 amino acids. V was clipped by 0 bases and J by 5 bases; unmatched bases: 5. As DNA, the CDR3 is TGCGCCAGCAGCTTGGCCGGGCGGGGGGAAGATACGCAGTATTTT. Amino acids: CASSLAGRGEDTQYF.

As regards this clonotype: A much more abundant neighbour one base away suggests this may be a read error. CDR3 sequence: CTSSYPGGGTDTQYF. For the CDR3, the DNA is TGTACCAGCAGTTATCCGGGGGGCGGGACAGATACGCAGTATTTT. The rearrangement uses TRBV28 and TRBJ2-3; a possible D gene is TRBD2 (7 bases). The CDR3 sequence is 15 residues long. The V gene's germline CDR1 is MDHEN and CDR2 SYDVKM.

Turning to this clonotype: The junction does not match germline at one end; this may be a read error. The V gene is TRBV6-2 or TRBV6-3, the J gene TRBJ2-1; TRBD2 might be the D (5 bases). The CDR3 is made up of 14 amino acids. Germline CDR1 and CDR2: MNHEY and SVGEGT. In nucleotides, the CDR3 is TGTGTCAGCGGTCCCGCGGTTTCCTACAATGAGCACTTCTTC. It codes for CVSGPAVSYNEHFF.

V is TRBV4-1 and J is TRBJ2-7; D perhaps matches TRBD2 (6 bases). The ends were cut back, 0 bases at V and 7 bases at J, with 13 bases in the middle. Germline values: CDR1 MGHRA, CDR2 YSYEKL. The CDR3 loop spans 14 amino acids. The CDR3 nucleotides read TGCGCCAGCAGCCAAGATACTAGAGGAGGGGAGCAGTACTTC. Protein sequence: CASSQDTRGGEQYF.

This clonotype has just a few counts. A much larger clone differs from this one at a single base, so this may be a read error. The rearrangement uses TRBV5-4 and TRBJ1-1, with TRBD1 identical over 9 bases. Germline V CDR1 and CDR2: SGHNT, YYREEE (reference sequence). The CDR3 contains 16 residues. The CDR3 protein is CASTRLLGQGNTGAFF. Written as DNA, the CDR3 is TGTGCCAGCACCCGGCTGTTAGGACAGGGGAACACTGGAGCTTTCTTT.

As regards this clonotype: It may be a read error: a sequence one base away is much more abundant. The chain joins TRBV6-2 or TRBV6-3 to TRBJ2-2, with D possibly matching TRBD1 (5 bases). With 6 bases removed from V and 0 bases from J, the gap between germline ends came to 11 bases. The CDR3 contains 15 residues. Per the germline V gene, CDR1 is MNHEY and CDR2 is SVGEGT. CDR3 DNA sequence: TGTGCCAGCAGAACCGCGACAGCGAACACCGGGGAGCTGTTTTTT. This sequence encodes CASRTATANTGELFF.

About this clonotype itself: A much larger clone is a single base away; this may be a read error. This is likely a read error, given that the CDR3 carries no conserved phenylalanine or tryptophan at its end. The chain employs TRBV11-3 and TRBJ1-1, with D possibly TRBD1 on 6 matching bases. Germline loops: CDR1 SGHNT, CDR2 YENEEA. The CDR3 is made up of 14 amino acids. CDR3 coding DNA: TGTGCCAGCGGCTTAGGACAGTCCGCTACTAAAGCTTTCTCT. Translated, it gives CASGLGQSATKAFS.

Regarding this clonotype: This CDR3 is missing its conserved last phenylalanine or tryptophan, likely due to a read error. V is TRBV6-5 and J is TRBJ2-4, with D possibly being TRBD1 (6 bases). The length of the CDR3 is 15 residues. Germline CDR1 MNHEY, CDR2 SVGAGI. The V end lost 9 bases, the J end lost 8 bases, and 23 bases lay between the germline ends. The CDR3 is CASTSPEQGLYIQYL. CDR3 sequence (DNA): TGTGCCAGTACTTCTCCGGAACAGGGTTTATACATTCAGTACTTA.

V is TRBV12-5 and J is TRBJ2-1; D ambiguous. This CDR3 has 14 residues. The V end lost 9 bases, the J end lost 4 bases, and 16 bases lay between the germline ends. In germline, CDR1 is LGHNT, CDR2 FRNRAP. The CDR3 here is CARGLVSIYNEQFF. The CDR3 DNA reads TGTGCTAGAGGCTTGGTAAGCATTTACAATGAGCAGTTCTTC.

J is TRBJ2-7 and V is TRBV6-2 or TRBV6-3; the D gene is possibly TRBD1 (5 bases). The CDR3 has 12 residues. Germline V CDR1 and CDR2: MNHEY, SVGEGT. V lost 6 bases and J 5 bases, leaving 11 bases between the germline ends. The CDR3 sequence: CASRDKSNEQYF. Here the CDR3 DNA reads TGTGCCAGCAGGGACAAGTCCAACGAGCAGTACTTC.